Each of the 12 T cell receptor beta chains below was sequenced from the same sample in a study of T cells in women clearing cervical HPV infection. TCRdb keeps only in-frame clones here, not all; method: immunoSEQ multiplex PCR. The sample table includes about 30,000 clones. The sequencing sample was made of blood buffy coat. The receptors stem from a woman between 18 and 69 years old with a cervical HPV16 infection that either progressed to CIN3+ or cleared (not recorded which).

As to this clone: The read terminates 3 residues before the CDR3 end, so the remaining end is supplied by the germline J gene. The same CDR3 can be traced to other DNA sequences in this sample. The chain carries TRBV19 and TRBJ1-5; tentative D call: TRBD1 (6 bases). Between the trimmed V and J ends, which lost 5 bases and 3 bases, there was a span of 14 bases. Per germline, CDR1 LNHDA and CDR2 SQIVND (reference sequence). The CDR3 is 15 amino acids. CDR3 protein: CASSSTGQHNQPQHF. CDR3 DNA, as far as it was read: TGTGCCAGTAGTTCAACTGGACAGCACAATCAGCCC.

Turning to this clone: The CDR3 end is not reached by the read, which stops 3 residues before it; the germline J gene fills it in. The chain links TRBV10-3 to TRBJ2-6; D perhaps matches TRBD2 (6 bases). Germline V gene sequence: CDR1 ENHRY, CDR2 SYGVKD. The ends were cut back, 3 bases at V and 0 bases at J, with 15 bases in the middle. The length of the CDR3 is 18 residues. CDR3 DNA (partial): TGTGCCATCAGTGATAGGAGGGGATACGGCTCTGGGGCCAACGTC. Amino acids: CAISDRRGYGSGANV. The whole CDR3 protein is CAISDRRGYGSGANVLTF.

As concerns this clone: The read ends 3 residues before the CDR3 terminus; that terminus is restored from the germline J gene. V usage is TRBV6-1 and J usage is TRBJ1-1; TRBD1 might be the D (5 bases). Trimming cost V 3 bases and J 7 bases, with 15 bases left between them. CDR3 length: 14 amino acids. CDR1 is MNHNS, CDR2 SASEGT, per germline. CDR3 DNA, as far as it was read: TGTGCCAGCAGTGAGGCGGGGGATGTGGGTGAA. Translation gives CASSEAGDVGE. The whole CDR3 protein is CASSEAGDVGEAFF.

Regarding this clone: The missing CDR3 end, 3 residues past where the read stops, is filled in from the germline J gene. This chain uses TRBV5-6 with TRBJ2-7; TRBD1 matches 10 bases. Per the germline V gene, CDR1 is SGHDT and CDR2 is YYEEEE. This CDR3 has 14 amino acids. Unmatched junction bases numbered 1, after V lost 2 bases and J lost 2 bases. CDR3 bases read: TGTGCCAGCAGCTTCGGGACAGGGGCCTACGAG. Encoded protein: CASSFGTGAYE. The whole CDR3 is CASSFGTGAYEQYF.

Concerning this clone itself: Read coverage stops 3 residues before the CDR3 terminus; the germline J gene supplies the remainder. The rearrangement links TRBV20-1 to TRBJ1-1; TRBD1 might be the D (5 bases). V was shortened by 3 bases and J by 1 base, with 9 bases between the two germline ends. CDR1 and CDR2 (germline): DFQATT, SNEGSKA (reference sequence). CDR3 length: 13 residues. CDR3 sequence reads: CSARAGQNTEAFF. CDR3 DNA (partial): TGCAGTGCTAGGGCGGGGCAGAACACTGAA.

Points on this clone: Sequencing ends 3 residues short of the CDR3 end; the germline J gene provides the rest. The chain combines TRBV20-1 with TRBJ1-5, with D perhaps TRBD1 (5 bases). The CDR3 contains 15 residues. Germline lookup yields CDR1 DFQATT and CDR2 SNEGSKA (reference sequence). With 5 bases removed from V and 6 bases from J, the gap between germline ends came to 20 bases. The part of the CDR3 DNA that was read is TGCAGTGCTCACAGGACCGGGCCAGGCGCTCAGCCC. It encodes CSAHRTGPGAQP. The entire CDR3 protein reads CSAHRTGPGAQPQHF.

About this clone: The read finishes 3 residues shy of the CDR3 end, and the germline J gene is used to complete it. This rearrangement joins TRBV19 to TRBJ1-1; a possible D gene is TRBD1 (5 bases). The CDR3 totals 12 residues. CDR1 and CDR2 from the germline V gene are LNHDA and SQIVND (reference sequence). V dropped 5 bases and J dropped 4 bases, with 8 bases sitting between them. Incomplete CDR3 DNA: TGTGCCAGTAGTTACGGGGGCACTGAA. The encoded protein is CASSYGGTE. The CDR3 in its entirety is CASSYGGTEAFF.

As for this clone: The DNA ends 3 residues before the CDR3 does, and the rest of the CDR3 is filled in from the germline J gene. This sequence joins TRBV2 and TRBJ2-5; D is possibly TRBD1 (6 bases). V lost 7 bases to trimming and J lost 1 base, with 13 bases between them. CDR1 and CDR2 (germline): SNHLY, FYNNEI. CDR3 size: 14 residues. The sequenced part of the CDR3 DNA is TGTGCCAGCATTCAAGACAGGAGCCAAGAGACC. Protein sequence: CASIQDRSQET. Given in full, the CDR3 is CASIQDRSQETQYF.

Notes on this clone: Read data end 3 residues before the CDR3 end; the end is taken from the germline J gene. This chain uses TRBV28 with TRBJ1-5; D is uncertain. Germline CDR1 reads MDHEN; CDR2 reads SYDVKM. V dropped 3 bases and J dropped 7 bases, with 7 bases sitting between them. The CDR3 has 12 residues. CDR3 residues: CASSFPLQPQHF. Incomplete CDR3 DNA: TGTGCCAGCAGTTTCCCACTGCAGCCC.

With regard to this clone: The read falls 3 residues short of the CDR3 end, and the missing part is taken from the germline J gene. V gene TRBV20-1 combines with J gene TRBJ1-1; possibly TRBD1 for D (5 bases). CDR3 length: 14 amino acids. Per germline, CDR1 DFQATT and CDR2 SNEGSKA (reference sequence). The CDR3 reads CSASQSGGPSGAFF. The sequenced part of the CDR3 DNA is TGCAGTGCTTCCCAATCCGGGGGTCCTAGTGGA.

About this clone itself: The CDR3 goes on 3 residues after the read ends, and that part is filled in from the germline J gene. The rearrangement uses TRBV2 and TRBJ2-3, with 10 bases matching TRBD2. J lost 6 bases, V lost 3 bases, and 9 bases had no gene match. Germline-derived CDR1 and CDR2 are SNHLY and FYNNEI. CDR3 length: 16 residues. CDR3 residues: CASSETSGGAADTQYF. The covered CDR3 bases are TGTGCCAGCAGTGAGACGAGCGGGGGGGCGGCGGATACG. The whole variable domain, remainder taken from reference TRBV2 and TRBJ2-3, is EPEVTQTPSHQVTQMGQEVILRCVPISNHLYFYWYRQILGQKVEFLVSFYNNEISEKSEIFDDQFSVERPDGSNFTLKIRSTKLEDSAMYFCASSETSGGAADTQYFGPGTRLTVL.

Concerning this clone: The read ends 3 residues before the CDR3 terminus; that terminus is restored from the germline J gene. The J gene is TRBJ1-6, the V gene TRBV5-4, with D possibly TRBD1 on 6 matching bases. The CDR3 is made up of 13 amino acids. Per the germline V gene, CDR1 is SGHNT and CDR2 is YYREEE (reference sequence). The V and J ends lost 5 bases and 10 bases respectively, with 13 bases between them. The sequenced part of the CDR3 DNA is TGTGCCAGCAGGGGGGACAATAGGTCACCC. Its translation is CASRGDNRSP. The full CDR3 protein is CASRGDNRSPLHF.